This TCR beta chain is from a study of monozygotic twins with inflammatory bowel disease. For every donor, one blood sample of 2.5 ml was drawn. TCRdb reprocessed the 5' RACE reads and reports one entry per CDR3 protein, with no DNA. The sample includes under 200,000 distinct CDR3 sequences. The TCR originated in a human donor with ulcerative colitis or Crohn's disease, or a healthy co-twin of an affected twin (not recorded which). The sequencing input was blood.

The CDR3: CASSLAPLAGLASYNEQFF. The chain recombines TRBV5-4 with TRBJ2-1; TCRdb's D call of TRBD2 is untestable without DNA. Looked up from germline, CDR1 is SGHNT and CDR2 is YYREEE (reference sequence). The CDR3 has 19 residues.